This TCR beta chain stems from a study of T cells in Graves' hyperthyroidism and ophthalmopathy. Overall study findings and caveats: The model anticipated ophthalmopathy a median about six months pre-onset. Most thyroid clonotypes that were expanded above 0.001 also turned up in blood.

Diagnoses used clinical symptoms, serum thyroxine and TRAb, thyroid ultrasound and orbital computed tomography. Cells are PBMCs isolated from roughly 9.2 ml of fresh blood. The investigators amplified TCR beta CDR3 regions from RNA transcripts. Carried out on the TCR CDR3, a first-round RT-PCR used the HTBI primer set. MiXCR, run by TCRdb on the multiplex PCR reads, gives a single entry per CDR3 protein. Of a few hundred thousand distinct CDR3 sequences listed, about 25% are singletons. As to this clonotype: No antigen is known for it.

Sequenced sample: blood. This receptor was taken from a man aged 45-60 years with Graves' hyperthyroidism.

In DNA, the CDR3 is TGTGCCAGCAGCTTGAGGACAGAGAGATACAATGAGCAGTTCTTC. Protein sequence: CASSLRTERYNEQFF. This sequence joins TRBV5-5 and TRBJ2-1; weak D call: TRBD1 (6 bases). Germline V CDR1 and CDR2: SGHKS, YYEKEE (reference sequence). The V gene lost 1 base and the J gene lost 4 bases, with 12 bases spanning the gap. CDR3 size: 15 residues.